The TCR beta chain described here comes from a study of blood T cell repertoires in COVID-19. TCRdb's copy holds only in-frame clones and misses some; the assay was immunoSEQ multiplex PCR. This table holds 35,000 to 40,000 clones, about 79% found once. The CDR3 is 18 residues long. The J segment lost 4 bases and the V segment lost 5 bases, leaving 11 bases of the junction unmatched. Per germline, CDR1 SGHTA and CDR2 FQGTGA. The chain recombines TRBV7-3 with TRBJ2-6; 10 bases align to TRBD1. What was sequenced was peripheral blood. The source of this sequence is a human donor with acute or convalescent COVID-19. The donor label of this sample is uncertain. CDR3 DNA sequence: TGTGCCAGCAGCCCAAACCCGGGACAGGGGTCCGGGGCCAACGTCCTGACTTTC. Translated: CASSPNPGQGSGANVLTF. Drawing the rest from reference TRBV7-3 and TRBJ2-6, the complete variable domain is GAGVSQTPSNKVTEKGKYVELRCDPISGHTALYWYRQSLGQGPEFLIYFQGTGAADDSGLPNDRFFAVRPEGSVSTLKIQRTERGDSAVYLCASSPNPGQGSGANVLTFGAGSRLTVL.